The present T cell receptor beta chain was sequenced within a study of cytomegalovirus exposure and HLA in healthy donors. V gave up 2 bases and J gave up 9 bases, with 14 bases separating them. The CDR3 has 15 residues. The germline V gene encodes CDR1 MNHEY and CDR2 SVGAGI. The PCR ran on 60 Vbeta and 13 Jbeta primers. This table comes from immunoSEQ multiplex PCR, and its TCRdb copy is limited to in-frame clones, with some not included. Of 130,000 or so clones detected, 87% appear once; the ten largest clones hold about 5.5%. General study findings and limits: HLA restriction was apparent for most CMV-associated TCR beta chains in a later analysis. Using a false discovery rate of 0.05, a later analysis showed that about 16,000 TCR beta sequences were associated with HLA alleles. No immune exposure information besides CMV serostatus was available.

About this clone: The antigen is unknown.

This receptor was identified in a woman aged 30 to 39 in good health and CMV-seronegative. The chain links TRBV6-5 to TRBJ1-6, with D perhaps TRBD1 (5 bases). The source material was PBMCs. The CDR3 loop is CASSYDDSVSSPLHF. The CDR3 nucleotides are TGTGCCAGCAGTTACGACGACAGCGTTTCTTCACCCCTCCACTTT.